The 15 T cell receptor beta chains reported below all come from one sample, sequenced in a study of CD8+CD57+ T cells in acquired aplastic anemia. Profiling that covered TCR beta VDJ and CDR3 relied on genomic DNA as its template. TCRdb reanalysed the reads using MiXCR and keeps one entry per CDR3 protein. The top ten clones hold approximately 4% of a sample with hundreds of thousands of distinct CDR3 sequences, 55% to 75% of them seen once. Sequencing input: sorted CD4+, CD8+, or CD8+CD57+ T cells (not recorded which) from PBMCs. The receptors originated from a human donor in good health, serving as a control.

The chain carries TRBV19 and TRBJ1-5, with TRBD1 matching 7 bases. CDR3 length equals 16 residues. In germline, CDR1 is LNHDA, CDR2 SQIVND (reference sequence). Trimming cost V 5 bases and J 0 bases; bases outside gene matches: 7. The CDR3 DNA follows: TGTGCCAGTAGTGTGACAGGGTTAACTAGCAATCAGCCCCAGCATTTT. This translates into CASSVTGLTSNQPQHF. Together with reference TRBV19 and TRBJ1-5, the CDR3 gives the full variable domain: DGGITQSPKYLFRKEGQNVTLSCEQNLNHDAMYWYRQDPGQGLRLIYYSQIVNDFQKGDIAEGYSVSREKKESFPLTVTSAQKNPTAFYLCASSVTGLTSNQPQHFGDGTRLSIL.

The chain carries TRBV25-1 and TRBJ1-3, with 8 bases identical to TRBD1. CDR3 length: 14 residues. Germline-derived CDR1 and CDR2 are MGHDK and SYGVNS. With V trimmed by 6 bases and J by 4 bases, 5 bases remained unmatched. The CDR3 DNA reads TGTGCCAGCAGAAGGACAGGGTTGGGAAACACCATATATTTT. Translated: CASRRTGLGNTIYF.

This clonotype was seen only once. One end of the junction varies from germline; a read error may be responsible. This sequence joins TRBV7-2 and TRBJ2-5; D might be TRBD2 (8 bases). Near its end, the DNA agrees better with TRBJ2-1, so the J call may be wrong. The germline gives CDR1 SGHTA, CDR2 FQGNSA. The CDR3 contains 15 residues. This CDR3 reads CACRQGVAGYNEQFF. The CDR3 nucleotides read TGTGCCTGCAGGCAGGGGGTAGCGGGGTACAATGAGCAGTTCTTC.

This chain connects TRBV7-2 to TRBJ1-6; D is perhaps TRBD1 (6 bases). Deletions cut 0 bases from V and 17 bases from J, with 20 bases between. CDR1 is SGHTA and CDR2 is FQGNSA in the germline V gene. The CDR3 length is 15 residues. CDR3 sequence reads: CASSLAGGGAYEIHF. DNA for the CDR3: TGTGCCAGCAGCTTAGCCGGCGGGGGGGCGTACGAGATCCACTTT.

Note on this clonotype: Lacking the conserved final phenylalanine or tryptophan, this CDR3 likely reflects a read error. It is unclear where the CDR3 begins or ends on the DNA, so no DNA is shown, and the CDR3 is as TCRdb lists it. The gene calls are TRBV9 and TRBJ1-1. The CDR3 is 13 residues long, counting both termini. Germline V lookup: CDR1 SGDLS, CDR2 YYNGEE. The CDR3 region is CASSGRRVLTDTL.

On this clonotype itself: Lacking the conserved final phenylalanine or tryptophan, this CDR3 likely reflects a read error. Because the CDR3's place on the DNA is in doubt, the DNA is left out and the CDR3 is given as listed by TCRdb. CDR3 region: CASSVGQPNYS. The chain combines TRBV9 with TRBJ1-1. The CDR3 is 11 residues long, ends included. From germline, CDR1 is SGDLS and CDR2 YYNGEE.

Concerning this clonotype itself: It may be a read error: a sequence one base away is much more abundant. The chain uses TRBV6-2 or TRBV6-3 and TRBJ1-1; TRBD1 is a possible D gene (6 bases). This CDR3 is built from 12 residues. Germline CDR1 reads MNHEY; CDR2 reads SVGEGT. V gave up 5 bases and J gave up 7 bases, with 11 bases separating them. CDR3 amino acids: CASSGQRREAFF. CDR3 DNA sequence: TGTGCCAGCAGTGGACAGAGGCGTGAAGCTTTCTTT.

This clonotype was counted ten times or more. The V gene is TRBV12-3 or TRBV12-4, the J gene TRBJ1-3; 7 nucleotides agree with TRBD1. This CDR3 is 14 amino acids long. V lost 5 bases to trimming and J lost 1 base; unmatched junction nucleotides: 2. CDR3 DNA: TGTGCCAGCAGTCAACAGGGGTCTGGAAACACCATATATTTT. It yields the protein CASSQQGSGNTIYF.

The chain joins TRBV7-4 to TRBJ2-7, with D possibly matching TRBD2 (5 bases). Germline CDR1 SGHVT, CDR2 SQSDAQ. Trimming took off 5 bases at V and 9 bases at J, with 23 bases between the two ends. This CDR3 is built from 15 residues. The CDR3 DNA sequence: TGTGCCAGCAGCAAACAGACTAACACTAAATACTTGCAGTACTTC. Protein sequence: CASSKQTNTKYLQYF. The entire variable domain, with the rest obtained from reference TRBV7-4 and TRBJ2-7, is as follows: GAGVSQSPRYKVAKRGRDVALRCDSISGHVTLYWYRQTLGQGSEVLTYSQSDAQRDKSGRPSGRFSAERPERSVSTLKIQRTEQGDSAVYLCASSKQTNTKYLQYFGPGTRLTVT.

V usage is TRBV2 and J usage is TRBJ1-5; maybe TRBD1 (6 bases). Germline values: CDR1 SNHLY, CDR2 FYNNEI. The CDR3 is 15 amino acids. The V and J ends lost 6 bases and 6 bases respectively, with 18 bases between them. The CDR3 nucleotides are TGTGCCAGCAGCGCAGGGGCAGGCCAGGGTCAGCCCCAGCATTTT. It translates to CASSAGAGQGQPQHF.

This clonotype was counted a single time. The CDR3 DNA reads TGTGCCAGCATAGCGGGAACAGGCAAAGGTGAAAAACTGTTTTTT. Its protein is CASIAGTGKGEKLFF. J is TRBJ1-4 and V is TRBV2, with a tentative D call TRBD1 (5 bases). Germline V gene lookup returns CDR1 SNHLY and CDR2 FYNNEI. This CDR3 spans 15 amino acids. Trimming shortened V by 7 bases and J by 7 bases, and 19 bases separated the two germline ends.

Details on this clonotype: Here the CDR3 omits its conserved ending phenylalanine or tryptophan, so a read error is the likely source. No DNA is shown, since the ends of the CDR3 on it are uncertain; the CDR3 is the one TCRdb lists. The J gene is TRBJ1-6, the V gene TRBV7-2. The length of the CDR3 is 12 amino acids, counting both ends. Germline V gene data show CDR1 as SGHTA and CDR2 as FQGNSA. CDR3: CASSFNNSPLNV.

This clonotype was observed at least ten times. The gene calls are TRBV2 and TRBJ1-2; no clear D. Germline CDR1 reads SNHLY; CDR2 reads FYNNEI. V was pared by 2 bases and J by 10 bases, with 8 bases between. This CDR3 contains 11 residues. CDR3 DNA sequence: TGTGCCAGCAGTGAAAGGTGGGACTACACCTTC. The encoded protein is CASSERWDYTF. Full variable domain (missing parts from reference TRBV2 and TRBJ1-2): EPEVTQTPSHQVTQMGQEVILRCVPISNHLYFYWYRQILGQKVEFLVSFYNNEISEKSEIFDDQFSVERPDGSNFTLKIRSTKLEDSAMYFCASSERWDYTFGSGTRLTVV.

In its sample, this clonotype was seen once. This sequence joins TRBV25-1 and TRBJ1-2; D may be TRBD1 (5 bases). The germline CDR1 and CDR2 sequences are MGHDK and SYGVNS. V was shortened by 1 base and J by 12 bases, with 21 bases between the two germline ends. The length of the CDR3 is 15 residues. This CDR3 is CASSESQGSLAEHTF. The CDR3 bases are TGTGCCAGCAGTGAATCCCAGGGCAGCCTCGCTGAGCACACCTTC.

The chain combines TRBV7-6 with TRBJ1-1; D perhaps matches TRBD1 (6 bases). Looked up from germline, CDR1 is SGHVS and CDR2 is FNYEAQ. The CDR3 is 14 amino acids. Trimming shortened V by 3 bases and J by 4 bases, and 12 bases separated the two germline ends. In DNA, the CDR3 is TGTGCCAGCAGCTTCGGACAGTCGGCCACTGAAGCTTTCTTT. Its translation: CASSFGQSATEAFF.